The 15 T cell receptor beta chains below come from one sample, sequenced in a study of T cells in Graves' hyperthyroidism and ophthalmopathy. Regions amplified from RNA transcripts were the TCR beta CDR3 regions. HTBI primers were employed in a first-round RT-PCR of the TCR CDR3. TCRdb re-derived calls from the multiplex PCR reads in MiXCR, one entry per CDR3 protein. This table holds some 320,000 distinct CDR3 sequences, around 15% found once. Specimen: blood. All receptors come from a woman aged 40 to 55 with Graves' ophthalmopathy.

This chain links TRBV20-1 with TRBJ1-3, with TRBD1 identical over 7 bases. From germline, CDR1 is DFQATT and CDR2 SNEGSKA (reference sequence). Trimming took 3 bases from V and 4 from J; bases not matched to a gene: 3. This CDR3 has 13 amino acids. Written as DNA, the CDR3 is TGCAGTGCTAGCAGGGGGGCGGGAAACACCATATATTTT. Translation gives CSASRGAGNTIYF.

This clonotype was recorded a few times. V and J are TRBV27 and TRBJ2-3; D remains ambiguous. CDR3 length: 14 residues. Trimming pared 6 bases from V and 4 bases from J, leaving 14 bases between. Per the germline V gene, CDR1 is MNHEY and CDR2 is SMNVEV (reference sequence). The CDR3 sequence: CASRLDLWADTQYF. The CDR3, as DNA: TGTGCCAGCAGGCTGGACCTCTGGGCAGATACGCAGTATTTT.

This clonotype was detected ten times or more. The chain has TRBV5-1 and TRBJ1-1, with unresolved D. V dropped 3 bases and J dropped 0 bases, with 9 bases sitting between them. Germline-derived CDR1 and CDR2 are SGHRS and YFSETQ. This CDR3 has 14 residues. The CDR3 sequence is CASSSAGMNTEAFF. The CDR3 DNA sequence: TGCGCCAGCAGCTCGGCAGGAATGAACACTGAAGCTTTCTTT.

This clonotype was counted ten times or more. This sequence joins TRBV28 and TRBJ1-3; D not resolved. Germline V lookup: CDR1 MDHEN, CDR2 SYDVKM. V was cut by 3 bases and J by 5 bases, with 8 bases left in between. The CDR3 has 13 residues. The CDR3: CASSFIERNTIYF. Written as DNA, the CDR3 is TGTGCCAGCAGTTTTATAGAGAGAAACACCATATATTTT.

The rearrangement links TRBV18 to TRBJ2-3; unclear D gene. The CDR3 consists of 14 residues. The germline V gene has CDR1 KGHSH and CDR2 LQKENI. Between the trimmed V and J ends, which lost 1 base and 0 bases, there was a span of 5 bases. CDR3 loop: CASSPQRSTDTQYF. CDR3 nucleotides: TGTGCCAGCTCACCACAGCGAAGCACAGATACGCAGTATTTT.

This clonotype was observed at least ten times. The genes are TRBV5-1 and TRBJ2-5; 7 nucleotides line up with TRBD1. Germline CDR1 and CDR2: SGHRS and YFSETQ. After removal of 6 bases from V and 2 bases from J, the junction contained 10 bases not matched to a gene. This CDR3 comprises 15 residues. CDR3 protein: CASTRGTAMQETQYF. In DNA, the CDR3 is TGCGCCAGCACCCGAGGGACAGCTATGCAAGAGACCCAGTACTTC. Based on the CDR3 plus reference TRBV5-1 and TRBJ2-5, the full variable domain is KAGVTQTPRYLIKTRGQQVTLSCSPISGHRSVSWYQQTPGQGLQFLFEYFSETQRNKGNFPGRFSGRQFSNSRSEMNVSTLELGDSALYLCASTRGTAMQETQYFGPGTRLLVL.

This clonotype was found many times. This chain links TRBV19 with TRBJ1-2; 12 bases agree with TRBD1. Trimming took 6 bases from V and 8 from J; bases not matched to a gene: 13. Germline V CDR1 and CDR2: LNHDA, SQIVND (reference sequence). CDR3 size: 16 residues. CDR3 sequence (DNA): TGTGCCAGTAGCATTGCCGGGACAGGGGGCACTAACGGCTACACCTTC. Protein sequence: CASSIAGTGGTNGYTF.

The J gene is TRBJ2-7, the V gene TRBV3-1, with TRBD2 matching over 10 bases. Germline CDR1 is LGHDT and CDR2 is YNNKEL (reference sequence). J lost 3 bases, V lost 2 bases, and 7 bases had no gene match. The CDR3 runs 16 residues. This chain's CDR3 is CASSQSLGLAIYEQYF. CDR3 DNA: TGTGCCAGCAGCCAAAGCTTGGGACTAGCGATCTACGAGCAGTACTTC.

The CDR3 sequence is CASSMVAGAYNEQYF. The CDR3 nucleotides read TGTGCCAGTAGTATGGTAGCGGGAGCCTACAATGAGCAGTACTTC. V is TRBV19 and J is TRBJ2-1; 9 nucleotides align to TRBD2. The J call is doubtful: the DNA matches TRBJ2-7 better. Germline-derived CDR1 and CDR2 are LNHDA and SQIVND (reference sequence). The CDR3 has 15 residues.

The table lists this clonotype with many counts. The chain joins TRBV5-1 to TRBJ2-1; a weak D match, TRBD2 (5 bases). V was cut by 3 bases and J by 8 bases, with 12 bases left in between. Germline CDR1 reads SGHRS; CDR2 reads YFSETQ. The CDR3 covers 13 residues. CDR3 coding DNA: TGCGCCAGCAGCTGGGAGCTGGACGATGAGCAGTTCTTC. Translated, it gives CASSWELDDEQFF.

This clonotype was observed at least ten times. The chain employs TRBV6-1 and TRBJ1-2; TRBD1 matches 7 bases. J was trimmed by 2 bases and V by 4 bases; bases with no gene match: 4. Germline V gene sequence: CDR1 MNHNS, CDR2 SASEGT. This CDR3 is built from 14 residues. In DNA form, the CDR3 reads TGTGCCAGCAGTGGCAGGGGGGGAAACTATGGCTACACCTTC. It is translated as CASSGRGGNYGYTF.

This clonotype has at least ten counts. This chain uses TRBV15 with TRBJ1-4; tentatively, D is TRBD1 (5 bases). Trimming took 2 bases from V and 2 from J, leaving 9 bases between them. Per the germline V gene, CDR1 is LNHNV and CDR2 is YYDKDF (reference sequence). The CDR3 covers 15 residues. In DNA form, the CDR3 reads TGTGCCACCAGCAGAAATCAGGGTACTAATGAAAAACTGTTTTTT. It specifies CATSRNQGTNEKLFF. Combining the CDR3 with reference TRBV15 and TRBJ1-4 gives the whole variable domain DAMVIQNPRYQVTQFGKPVTLSCSQTLNHNVMYWYQQKSSQAPKLLFHYYDKDFNNEADTPDNFQSRRPNTSFCFLDIRSPGLGDTAMYLCATSRNQGTNEKLFFGSGTQLSVL.

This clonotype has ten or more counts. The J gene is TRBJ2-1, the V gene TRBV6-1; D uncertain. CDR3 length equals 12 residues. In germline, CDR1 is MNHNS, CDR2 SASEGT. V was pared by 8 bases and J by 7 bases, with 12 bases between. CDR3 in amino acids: CASGRNINEQFF. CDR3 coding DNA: TGTGCCAGCGGCCGGAATATTAATGAGCAGTTCTTC.

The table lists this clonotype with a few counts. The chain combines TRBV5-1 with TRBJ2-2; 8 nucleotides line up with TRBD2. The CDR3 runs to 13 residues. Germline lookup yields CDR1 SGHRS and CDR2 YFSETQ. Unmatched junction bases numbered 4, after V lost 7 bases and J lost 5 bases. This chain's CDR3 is CASLRGGTGELFF. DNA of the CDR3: TGCGCCAGCCTGCGCGGGGGGACCGGGGAGCTGTTTTTT.

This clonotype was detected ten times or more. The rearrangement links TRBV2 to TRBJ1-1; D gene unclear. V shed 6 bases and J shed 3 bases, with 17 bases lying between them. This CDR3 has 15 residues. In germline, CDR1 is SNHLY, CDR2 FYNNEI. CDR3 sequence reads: CASRSRGNSHTEAFF. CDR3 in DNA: TGTGCCAGCAGAAGTAGAGGGAATTCGCACACTGAAGCTTTCTTT.